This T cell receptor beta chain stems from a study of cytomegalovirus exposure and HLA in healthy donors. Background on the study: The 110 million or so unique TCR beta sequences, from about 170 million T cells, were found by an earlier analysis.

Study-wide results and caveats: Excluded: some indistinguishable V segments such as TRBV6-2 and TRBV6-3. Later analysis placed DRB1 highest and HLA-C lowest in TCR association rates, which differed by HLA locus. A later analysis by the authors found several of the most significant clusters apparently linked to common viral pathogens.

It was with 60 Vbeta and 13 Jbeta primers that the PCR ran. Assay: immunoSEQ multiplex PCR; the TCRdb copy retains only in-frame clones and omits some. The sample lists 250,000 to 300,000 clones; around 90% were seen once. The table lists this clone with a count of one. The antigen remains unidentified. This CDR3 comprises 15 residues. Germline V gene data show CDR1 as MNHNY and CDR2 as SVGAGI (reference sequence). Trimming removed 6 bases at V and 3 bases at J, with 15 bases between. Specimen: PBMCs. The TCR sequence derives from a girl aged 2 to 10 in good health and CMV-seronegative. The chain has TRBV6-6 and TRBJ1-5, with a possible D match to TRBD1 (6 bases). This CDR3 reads CASRKQGTLNQPQHF. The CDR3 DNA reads TGTGCCAGCAGGAAACAGGGCACCCTCAATCAGCCCCAGCATTTT.